The 7 T cell receptor beta chains reported below all come from one sample, sequenced in a study of spatial heterogeneity in lung cancer. Study results and limitations: How many expanded intratumoral alpha and beta TCRs were present tracked the tumor mutation count, which was a count of nonsynonymous mutations.

The time point denotes: sample taken at primary tumor resection. Their specific antigens are unknown. MiXCR was run by TCRdb on the 5' RACE reads, yielding one entry per CDR3 protein. The sample has 16,000 or so distinct CDR3 sequences; roughly 7.1% are singletons. The source was lung tumor tissue, collected at surgery. These receptors originate from a female donor with early-stage non-small cell lung cancer.

Many counts were recorded for this clonotype. Found in a library prepared for alpha chains, this beta chain is an off-target read, and its abundance has little meaning. V gene TRBV29-1 combines with J gene TRBJ1-2; D perhaps matches TRBD1 (5 bases). CDR1 and CDR2 from the germline V gene are SQVTM and ANQGSEA. CDR3 length equals 15 residues. V dropped 7 bases and J dropped 2 bases, with 20 bases sitting between them. As DNA, the CDR3 is TGCAGCGGGGGGGACCCTTCCTTGGTGAACTATGGCTACACCTTC. Residues: CSGGDPSLVNYGYTF.

Many counts were recorded for this clonotype. Found in a library prepared for alpha chains, this beta chain is an off-target read, and its abundance has little meaning. The chain couples TRBV20-1 to TRBJ1-2, with no clear D. This CDR3 comprises 11 residues. V was clipped by 7 bases and J by 4 bases, with 10 bases between them. From germline, CDR1 is DFQATT and CDR2 SNEGSKA (reference sequence). The CDR3, as DNA: TGCAGTGGCGAGGAGACCTATGGCTACACCTTC. Residues: CSGEETYGYTF.

This clonotype was observed at least ten times. This beta chain is an unintended read in a library built for alpha chains; its size means little. The CDR3 loop reads CASSYSTGAAGQDGYTF. The DNA for the CDR3 is TGTGCCAGCAGTTACTCGACCGGGGCCGCAGGTCAAGATGGCTACACCTTC. J is TRBJ1-2 and V is TRBV6-2 or TRBV6-3; D is possibly TRBD1 (5 bases). The CDR3 is 17 amino acids. Trimming stripped 0 bases from V and 6 bases from J, with 20 bases between. In germline, CDR1 is MNHEY, CDR2 SVGEGT.

This clonotype occurred a few times. Since it is a stray read in a library aimed at alpha chains, this beta chain has a size that is not meaningful. This chain links TRBV7-3 with TRBJ2-1; D may be TRBD1 (6 bases). V was cut by 5 bases and J by 0 bases, with 8 bases left in between. CDR3 size: 14 residues. Germline CDR1 is SGHTA and CDR2 is FQGTGA. As DNA, the CDR3 is TGTGCCAGCAGCGGGGGCGGCTCCTACAATGAGCAGTTCTTC. Residues: CASSGGGSYNEQFF.

This clonotype has a count of ten or more. Because this beta chain is a stray read in a library intended to capture alpha chains, its abundance should not be given much weight. The gene calls are TRBV6-4 and TRBJ2-3; D might be TRBD1 (5 bases). Between the trimmed V and J ends, which lost 3 bases and 0 bases, there was a span of 10 bases. The CDR3 runs 15 residues. The germline V gene has CDR1 MRHNA and CDR2 SNTAGT. In DNA, the CDR3 is TGTGCCAGCAGTGAGGACACCTCTAGCACAGATACGCAGTATTTT. Translation gives CASSEDTSSTDTQYF.

This clonotype is medium-sized in the sample. The size of this beta chain means little, since it is a stray read in a library made for alpha chains. The chain links TRBV12-3 or TRBV12-4 to TRBJ2-7; D is possibly TRBD1 or TRBD2 (5 bases each). V gave up 6 bases and J gave up 4 bases, with 13 bases separating them. This CDR3 region has 13 residues. The CDR3 sequence is CASSRDGTYEQYF. The CDR3 coding sequence is TGTGCCAGCAGCCGGGACGGAACATACGAGCAGTACTTC.

To note about this clonotype: This beta chain was picked up by a library intended for alpha chains and is off target, so its count carries little meaning. The chain couples TRBV20-1 to TRBJ2-7; possibly TRBD2 for D (5 bases). Germline V CDR1 and CDR2: DFQATT, SNEGSKA (reference sequence). This CDR3 has 15 residues. Trimming stripped 0 bases from V and 0 bases from J, with 12 bases between. CDR3 in amino acids: CSARDPNGVSYEQYF. Here the CDR3 DNA reads TGCAGTGCTAGAGATCCGAACGGGGTCTCCTACGAGCAGTACTTC.